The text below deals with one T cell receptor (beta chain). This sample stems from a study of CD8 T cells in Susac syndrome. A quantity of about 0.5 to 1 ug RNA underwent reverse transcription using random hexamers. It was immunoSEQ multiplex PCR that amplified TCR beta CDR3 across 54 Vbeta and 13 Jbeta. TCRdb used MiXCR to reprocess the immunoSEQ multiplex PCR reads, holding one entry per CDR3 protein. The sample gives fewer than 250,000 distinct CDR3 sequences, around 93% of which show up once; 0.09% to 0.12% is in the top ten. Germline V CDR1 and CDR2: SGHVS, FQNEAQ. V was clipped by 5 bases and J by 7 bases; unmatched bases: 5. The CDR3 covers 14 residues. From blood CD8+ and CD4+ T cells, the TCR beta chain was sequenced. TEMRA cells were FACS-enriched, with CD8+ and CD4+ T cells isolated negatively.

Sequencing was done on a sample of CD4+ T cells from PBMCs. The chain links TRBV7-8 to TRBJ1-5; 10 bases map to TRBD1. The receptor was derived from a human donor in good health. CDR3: CASSERQGAQPQHF. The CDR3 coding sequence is TGTGCCAGCAGCGAGCGACAGGGGGCACAGCCCCAGCATTTT. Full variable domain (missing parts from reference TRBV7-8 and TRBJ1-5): GAGVSQSPRYKVAKRGQDVALRCDPISGHVSLFWYQQALGQGPEFLTYFQNEAQLDKSGLPSDRFFAERPEGSVSTLKIQRTQQEDSAVYLCASSERQGAQPQHFGDGTRLSIL.